This T cell receptor (beta chain) was observed in a study of a mutant IDH1 vaccine in newly diagnosed glioma. On the study more broadly: Vaccination started 4-6 weeks after radiotherapy alone, or with temozolomide cycles. Prior therapy was radiotherapy, temozolomide, or both; most received both.

Study-level results: There were vaccine-induced immune responses in 90% to 95% of the patients.

The time point denotes: week 11, during vaccination. Topical imiquimod accompanied each vaccine dose, which consisted of 300 ug of mutant IDH1 20-mer peptide. In the case of this clone: What it binds is not known.

Clones were sequenced by immunoSEQ multiplex PCR, and TCRdb holds only the in-frame ones, with some missing. The sample lists approximately 64,000 clones; around 84% were seen once. The ends were cut back, 10 bases at V and 6 bases at J, with 18 bases in the middle. CDR3 size: 13 residues. Germline-derived CDR1 and CDR2 are MNHNS and SASEGT. The chain links TRBV6-1 to TRBJ1-2; no clear D gene. The sample consisted of PBMCs, taken from a glioma patient whose treatment included an IDH1 peptide vaccine. This TCR came from a woman aged 45-60 years with glioma. The CDR3 reads CATHRTSDDGYTF. CDR3 DNA: TGTGCCACCCACCGAACTTCAGACGATGGCTACACCTTC.